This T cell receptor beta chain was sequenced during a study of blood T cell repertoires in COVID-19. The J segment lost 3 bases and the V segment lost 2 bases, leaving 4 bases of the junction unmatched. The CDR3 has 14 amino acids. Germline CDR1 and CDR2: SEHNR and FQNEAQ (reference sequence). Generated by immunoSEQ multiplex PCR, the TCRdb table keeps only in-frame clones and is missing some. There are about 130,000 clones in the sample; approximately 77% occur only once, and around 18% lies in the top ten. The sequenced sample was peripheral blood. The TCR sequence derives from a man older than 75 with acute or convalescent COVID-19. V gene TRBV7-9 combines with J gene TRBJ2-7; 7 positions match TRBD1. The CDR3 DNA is TGTGCCAGCAGCTTAAGGGACAGCAACTACGAGCAGTACTTC. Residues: CASSLRDSNYEQYF.